These 5 T cell receptor beta chains were all obtained from the same sample, sequenced in a study of T cells in Graves' hyperthyroidism and ophthalmopathy. Amplification yielded TCR beta CDR3 regions, with RNA transcripts as the source. Primed by the HTBI set, a first-round RT-PCR was run on the TCR CDR3. Each CDR3 protein is one row after TCRdb ran MiXCR on the multiplex PCR reads. The data contain roughly 700,000 distinct CDR3 sequences, just over 35% of them singletons. The specimen sequenced was blood. These receptors came from a middle-aged woman with Graves' hyperthyroidism.

This clonotype was seen a few times. This sequence joins TRBV6-1 and TRBJ1-2, with D possibly matching TRBD1 (6 bases). V lost 5 bases to trimming and J lost 4 bases, with 14 bases between them. CDR1 is MNHNS and CDR2 is SASEGT in the germline V gene. This CDR3 spans 14 amino acids. In DNA, the CDR3 is TGTGCCAGCAGTTTCCGGACAGCCGGCTATGGCTACACCTTC. Protein: CASSFRTAGYGYTF.

The CDR3 nucleotides read TGTGCCAGCAGTTCCGGGCCTCCGGGGGAGGCTTTCTTT. Translated: CASSSGPPGEAFF. J is TRBJ1-1 and V is TRBV6-5; weak D call: TRBD1 (5 bases). Germline V gene sequence: CDR1 MNHEY, CDR2 SVGAGI. The CDR3 sequence is 13 residues long. V was cut by 4 bases and J by 11 bases, with 17 bases left in between.

Ten or more counts support this clonotype. The chain has TRBV9 and TRBJ1-4; 7 bases line up with TRBD1. Germline V gene sequence: CDR1 SGDLS, CDR2 YYNGEE. V trimming: 0 bases; J trimming: 7 bases; junction bases outside the gene matches: 6. The CDR3 runs to 15 residues. CDR3 region: CASSVGEGGPEKLFF. CDR3 DNA: TGTGCCAGCAGCGTAGGTGAAGGGGGCCCTGAAAAACTGTTTTTT.

The CDR3 DNA sequence: TGTGCCAGCGGGGGGACTGGCTGGAATCAGCCCCAGCATTTT. This translates into CASGGTGWNQPQHF. The rearrangement uses TRBV9 and TRBJ1-5, with D possibly being TRBD1 (5 bases). V was pared by 7 bases and J by 4 bases, with 15 bases between. This CDR3 has 14 residues. From germline, CDR1 is SGDLS and CDR2 YYNGEE.

V usage is TRBV7-9 and J usage is TRBJ2-6, with 9 nucleotides matching TRBD1. J was trimmed by 1 base and V by 7 bases; bases with no gene match: 8. The CDR3 runs 17 residues. In germline, CDR1 is SEHNR, CDR2 FQNEAQ (reference sequence). The CDR3 DNA is TGTGCCAGCATGAGCAGGACAGGGGCTTCTGGGGCCAACGTCCTGACTTTC. Translating it yields CASMSRTGASGANVLTF.